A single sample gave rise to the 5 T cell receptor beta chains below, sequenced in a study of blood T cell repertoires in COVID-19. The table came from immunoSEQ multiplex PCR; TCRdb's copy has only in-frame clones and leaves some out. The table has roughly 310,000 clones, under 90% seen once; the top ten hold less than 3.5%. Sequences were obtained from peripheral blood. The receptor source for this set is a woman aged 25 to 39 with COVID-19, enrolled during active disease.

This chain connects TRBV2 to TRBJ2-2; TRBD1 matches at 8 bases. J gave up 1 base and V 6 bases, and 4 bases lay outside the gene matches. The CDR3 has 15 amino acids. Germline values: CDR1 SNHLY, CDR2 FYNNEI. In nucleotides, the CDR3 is TGTGCCAGCAGAGGACAGGGAGTGAACACCGGGGAGCTGTTTTTT. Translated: CASRGQGVNTGELFF.

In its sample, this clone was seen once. The CDR3 here is CASSVVGVSTDTQYF. The CDR3 coding sequence is TGTGCCAGCAGCGTAGTCGGAGTTAGCACAGATACGCAGTATTTT. The chain combines TRBV9 with TRBJ2-3; D gene ambiguous. The CDR3 has 15 amino acids. V was pared by 0 bases and J by 0 bases, with 8 bases between. The V gene's germline CDR1 is SGDLS and CDR2 YYNGEE.

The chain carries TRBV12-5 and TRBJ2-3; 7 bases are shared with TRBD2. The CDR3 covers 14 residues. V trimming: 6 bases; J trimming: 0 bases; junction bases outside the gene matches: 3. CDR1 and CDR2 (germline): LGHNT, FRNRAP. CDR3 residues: CASGQTSSTDTQYF. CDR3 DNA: TGTGCTAGTGGCCAGACTAGCAGCACAGATACGCAGTATTTT.

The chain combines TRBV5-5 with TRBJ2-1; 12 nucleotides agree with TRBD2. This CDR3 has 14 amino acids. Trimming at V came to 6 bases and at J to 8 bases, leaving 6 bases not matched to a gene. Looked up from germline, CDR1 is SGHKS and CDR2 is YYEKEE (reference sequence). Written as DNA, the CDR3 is TGTGCCAGCAAGACTAGCGGGAGTAACGATGAGCAGTTCTTC. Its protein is CASKTSGSNDEQFF. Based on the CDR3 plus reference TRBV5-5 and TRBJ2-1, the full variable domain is DAGVTQSPTHLIKTRGQQVTLRCSPISGHKSVSWYQQVLGQGPQFIFQYYEKEERGRGNFPDRFSARQFPNYSSELNVNALLLGDSALYLCASKTSGSNDEQFFGPGTRLTVL.

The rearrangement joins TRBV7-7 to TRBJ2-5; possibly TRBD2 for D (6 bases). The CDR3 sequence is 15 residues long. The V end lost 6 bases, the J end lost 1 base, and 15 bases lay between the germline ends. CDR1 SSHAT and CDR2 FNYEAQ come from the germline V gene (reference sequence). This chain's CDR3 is CASSVEGKGQETQYF. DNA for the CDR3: TGTGCCAGCAGTGTGGAGGGAAAGGGCCAAGAGACCCAGTACTTC. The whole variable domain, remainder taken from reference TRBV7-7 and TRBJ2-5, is GAGVSQSPRYKVTKRGQDVTLRCDPISSHATLYWYQQALGQGPEFLTYFNYEAQPDKSGLPSDRFSAERPEGSISTLTIQRTEQRDSAMYRCASSVEGKGQETQYFGPGTRLLVL.